The clone carrying this T cell receptor beta chain occurred a few times. As yet, its antigen is unknown. The sample belongs to a study of T-cell reconstitution after alpha-beta-depleted transplantation in children. Molecular barcoding with unique molecular identifiers was used for the TCRbeta library. TCRdb re-called the PCR reads through MiXCR, storing one row per CDR3 protein. This table has hundreds of thousands of distinct CDR3 sequences, around 14% appearing once. Overall study results and limits: By about two months after transplant, alpha-beta T cells reportedly arose from several hundred graft clones that had expanded. In some patients, recipient T cells and intrathymic progenitors surviving conditioning explained high day-60 diversity. T cells produced anew were the main source of T-cell counts and diversity one year after transplant.

CDR1 DFQATT and CDR2 SNEGSKA come from the germline V gene (reference sequence). The CDR3 loop spans 14 amino acids. V was trimmed by 6 bases and J by 6 bases, leaving 19 bases between them. V is TRBV20-1 and J is TRBJ2-3; D gene uncertain. This clonotype originated in a girl between 2 and 10 years old with congenital amegakaryocytic thrombocytopenia, due to receive a stem cell transplant. The sequencing used PBMCs, collected before TCRalphabeta/CD19-depleted stem cell transplant. The CDR3, as DNA: TGCAGTGCAACGGACGTGGTAGGGATGGATACGCAGTATTTT. As protein: CSATDVVGMDTQYF.